This T cell receptor (beta chain) was obtained from a study of chemoradiotherapy in HPV16-positive cancers. Assay: immunoSEQ multiplex PCR; the TCRdb copy retains only in-frame clones and omits some. This sample carries some 10,000 clones, around 75% of them seen once, and the ten largest clones take roughly two fifths. Trimming took off 0 bases at V and 5 bases at J, with 17 bases between the two ends. Germline lookup yields CDR1 MNHNS and CDR2 SASEGT. The CDR3 is made up of 17 amino acids. This sample comprised tumor tissue, obtained from a patient who underwent chemoradiotherapy. This receptor was identified in a human donor with HPV-associated anogenital cancer. The chain links TRBV6-1 to TRBJ1-5; TRBD1 might be the D (6 bases). CDR3 amino acids: CASSEAPGARLDQPQHF. The CDR3 DNA reads as TGTGCCAGCAGTGAAGCCCCGGGGGCCCGATTGGATCAGCCCCAGCATTTT.